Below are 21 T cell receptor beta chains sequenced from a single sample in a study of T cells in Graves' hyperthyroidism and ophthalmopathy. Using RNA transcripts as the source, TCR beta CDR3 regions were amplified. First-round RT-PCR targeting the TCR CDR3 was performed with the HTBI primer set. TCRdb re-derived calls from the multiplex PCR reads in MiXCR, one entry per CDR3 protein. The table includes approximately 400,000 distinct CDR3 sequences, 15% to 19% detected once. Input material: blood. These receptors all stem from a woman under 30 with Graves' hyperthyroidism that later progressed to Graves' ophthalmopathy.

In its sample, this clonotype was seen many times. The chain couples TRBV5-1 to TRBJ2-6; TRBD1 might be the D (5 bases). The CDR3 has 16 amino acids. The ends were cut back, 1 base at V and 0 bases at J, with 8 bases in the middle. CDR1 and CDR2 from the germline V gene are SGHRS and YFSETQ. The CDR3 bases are TGCGCCAGCAGCTTGTCAGGGCCCTCTGGGGCCAACGTCCTGACTTTC. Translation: CASSLSGPSGANVLTF.

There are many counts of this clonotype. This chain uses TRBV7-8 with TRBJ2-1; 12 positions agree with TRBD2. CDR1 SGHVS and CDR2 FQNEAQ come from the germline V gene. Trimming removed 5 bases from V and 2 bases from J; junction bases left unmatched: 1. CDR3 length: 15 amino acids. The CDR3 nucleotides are TGTGCCAGCAGCCGACTAGCGGGAGCCTACAATGAGCAGTTCTTC. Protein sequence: CASSRLAGAYNEQFF.

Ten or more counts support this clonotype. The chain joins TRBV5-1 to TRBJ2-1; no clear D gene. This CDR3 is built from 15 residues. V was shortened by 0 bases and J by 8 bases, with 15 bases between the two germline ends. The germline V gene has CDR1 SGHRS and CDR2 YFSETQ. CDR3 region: CASSLDWILHDEQFF. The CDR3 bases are TGCGCCAGCAGCTTGGACTGGATCCTTCACGATGAGCAGTTCTTC.

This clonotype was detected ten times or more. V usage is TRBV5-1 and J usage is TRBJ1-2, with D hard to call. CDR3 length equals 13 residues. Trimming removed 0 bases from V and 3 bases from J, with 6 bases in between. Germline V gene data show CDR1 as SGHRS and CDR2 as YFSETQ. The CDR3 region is CASSLEDDYGYTF. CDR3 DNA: TGCGCCAGCAGCTTGGAGGACGACTATGGCTACACCTTC.

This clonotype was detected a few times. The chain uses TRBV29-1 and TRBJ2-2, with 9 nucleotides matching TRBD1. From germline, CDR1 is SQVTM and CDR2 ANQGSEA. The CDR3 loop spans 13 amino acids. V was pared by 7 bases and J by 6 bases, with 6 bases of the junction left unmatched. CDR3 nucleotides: TGCAGCGCCGGGGACAGGGAGGCCGGGGAGCTGTTTTTT. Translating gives CSAGDREAGELFF.

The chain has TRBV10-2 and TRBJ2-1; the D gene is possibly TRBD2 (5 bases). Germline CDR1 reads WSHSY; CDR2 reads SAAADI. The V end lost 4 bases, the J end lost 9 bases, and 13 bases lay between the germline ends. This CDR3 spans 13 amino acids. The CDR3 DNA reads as TGCGCCAGCAGTGGCCCATCGGGAACTGAGCAGTTCTTC. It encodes CASSGPSGTEQFF.

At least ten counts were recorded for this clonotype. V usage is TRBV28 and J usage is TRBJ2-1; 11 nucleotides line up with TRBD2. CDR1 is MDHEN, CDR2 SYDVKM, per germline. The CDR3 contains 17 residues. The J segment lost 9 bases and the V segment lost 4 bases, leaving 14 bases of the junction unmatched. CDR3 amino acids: CASSSSISGRAFVEQFF. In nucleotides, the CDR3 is TGTGCCAGCAGTTCCTCAATTAGCGGGAGGGCCTTCGTTGAGCAGTTCTTC.

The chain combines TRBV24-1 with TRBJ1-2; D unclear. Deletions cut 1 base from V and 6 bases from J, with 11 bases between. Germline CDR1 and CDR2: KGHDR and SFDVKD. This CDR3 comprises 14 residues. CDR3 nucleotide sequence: TGTGCCACCAGTGATTTCTCAGGTTTAAATGGCTACACCTTC. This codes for CATSDFSGLNGYTF.

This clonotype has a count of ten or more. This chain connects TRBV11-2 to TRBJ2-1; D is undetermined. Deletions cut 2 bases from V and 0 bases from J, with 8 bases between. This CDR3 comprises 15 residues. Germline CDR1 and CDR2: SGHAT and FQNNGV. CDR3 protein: CASSLTATSYNEQFF. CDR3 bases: TGTGCCAGCAGCTTAACAGCGACCTCCTACAATGAGCAGTTCTTC.

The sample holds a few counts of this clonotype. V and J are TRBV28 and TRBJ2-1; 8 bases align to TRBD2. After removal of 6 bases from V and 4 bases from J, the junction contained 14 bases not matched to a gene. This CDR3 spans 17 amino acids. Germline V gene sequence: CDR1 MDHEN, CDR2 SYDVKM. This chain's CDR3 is CASSIIAGTRPYNEQFF. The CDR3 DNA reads TGTGCCAGCAGCATCATAGCCGGGACTAGACCTTACAATGAGCAGTTCTTC.

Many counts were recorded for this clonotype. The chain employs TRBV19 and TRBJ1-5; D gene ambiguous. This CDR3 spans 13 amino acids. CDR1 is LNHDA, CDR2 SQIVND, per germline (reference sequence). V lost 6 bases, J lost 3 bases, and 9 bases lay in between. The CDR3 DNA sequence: TGTGCCAGTAGCGACACTTACAATCAGCCCCAGCATTTT. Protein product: CASSDTYNQPQHF.

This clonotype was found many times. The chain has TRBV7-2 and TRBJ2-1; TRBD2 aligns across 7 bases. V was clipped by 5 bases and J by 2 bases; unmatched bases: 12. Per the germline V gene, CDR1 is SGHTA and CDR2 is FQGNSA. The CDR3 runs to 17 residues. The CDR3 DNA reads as TGTGCCAGCAGCCAGCAGGAGGGACTACAAACCTACAATGAGCAGTTCTTC. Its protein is CASSQQEGLQTYNEQFF.

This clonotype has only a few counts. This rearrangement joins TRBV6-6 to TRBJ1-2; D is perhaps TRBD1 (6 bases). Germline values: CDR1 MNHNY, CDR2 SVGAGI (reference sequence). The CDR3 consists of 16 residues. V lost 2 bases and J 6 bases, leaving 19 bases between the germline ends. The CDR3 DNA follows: TGTGCCAGCAGTTACACTTTTAACAGGGATCCGGATGGCTACACCTTC. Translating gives CASSYTFNRDPDGYTF.

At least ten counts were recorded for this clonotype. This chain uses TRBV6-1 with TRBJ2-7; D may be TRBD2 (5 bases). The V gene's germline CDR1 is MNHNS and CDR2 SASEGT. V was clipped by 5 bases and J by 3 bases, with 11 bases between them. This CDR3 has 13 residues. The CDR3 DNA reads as TGTGCCAGCAGTCCAGCGGCCTTCTACGAGCAGTACTTC. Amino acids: CASSPAAFYEQYF.

DNA for the CDR3: TGTGCCAGTAGTATAGGACTAGCGTCCTACAATGAGCAGTTCTTC. This encodes CASSIGLASYNEQFF. The chain is built from TRBV19 and TRBJ2-1; 8 bases match TRBD2. The CDR3 covers 15 residues. Germline CDR1 LNHDA, CDR2 SQIVND (reference sequence). With V trimmed by 1 base and J by 1 base, 0 bases remained unmatched.

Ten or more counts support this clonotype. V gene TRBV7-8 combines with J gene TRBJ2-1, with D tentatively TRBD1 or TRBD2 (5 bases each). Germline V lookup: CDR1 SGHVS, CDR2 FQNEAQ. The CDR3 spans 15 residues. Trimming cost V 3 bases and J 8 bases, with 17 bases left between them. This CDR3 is CASSFPGRPKDEQFF. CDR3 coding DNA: TGTGCCAGCAGCTTCCCGGGGCGACCTAAGGATGAGCAGTTCTTC.

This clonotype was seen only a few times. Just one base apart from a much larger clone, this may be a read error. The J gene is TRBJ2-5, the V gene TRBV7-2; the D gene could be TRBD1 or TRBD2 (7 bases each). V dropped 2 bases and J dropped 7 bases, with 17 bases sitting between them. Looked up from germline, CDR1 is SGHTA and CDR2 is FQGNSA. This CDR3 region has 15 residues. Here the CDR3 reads CASSLRPGGEGTQYF. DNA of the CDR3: TGTGCCAGCAGCTTACGGCCAGGGGGGGAAGGGACCCAGTACTTC.

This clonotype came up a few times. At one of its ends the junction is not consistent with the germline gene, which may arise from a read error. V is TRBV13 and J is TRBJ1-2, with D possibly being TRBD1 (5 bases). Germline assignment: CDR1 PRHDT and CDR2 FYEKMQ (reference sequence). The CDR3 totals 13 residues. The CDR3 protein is CASSSRGGYSYTF. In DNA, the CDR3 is TGTGCCAGCAGCTCTAGGGGAGGCTATAGCTACACCTTC. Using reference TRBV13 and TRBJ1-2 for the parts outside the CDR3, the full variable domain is AAGVIQSPRHLIKEKRETATLKCYPIPRHDTVYWYQQGPGQDPQFLISFYEKMQSDKGSIPDRFSAQQFSDYHSELNMSSLELGDSALYFCASSSRGGYSYTFGSGTRLTVV.

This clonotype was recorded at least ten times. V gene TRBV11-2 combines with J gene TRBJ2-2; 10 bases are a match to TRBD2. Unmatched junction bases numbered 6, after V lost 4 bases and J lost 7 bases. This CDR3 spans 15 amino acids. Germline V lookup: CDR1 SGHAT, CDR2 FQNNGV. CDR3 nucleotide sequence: TGTGCCAGCAGCTCAAGTAGCGGGAGGCTCGGGGAGCTGTTTTTT. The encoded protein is CASSSSSGRLGELFF.

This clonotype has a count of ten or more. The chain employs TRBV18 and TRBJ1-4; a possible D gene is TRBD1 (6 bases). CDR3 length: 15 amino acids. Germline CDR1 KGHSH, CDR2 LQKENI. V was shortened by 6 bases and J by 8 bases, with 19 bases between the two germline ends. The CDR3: CASSHGPGTPEKLFF. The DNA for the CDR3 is TGTGCCAGCTCTCATGGCCCCGGGACACCAGAAAAACTGTTTTTT.

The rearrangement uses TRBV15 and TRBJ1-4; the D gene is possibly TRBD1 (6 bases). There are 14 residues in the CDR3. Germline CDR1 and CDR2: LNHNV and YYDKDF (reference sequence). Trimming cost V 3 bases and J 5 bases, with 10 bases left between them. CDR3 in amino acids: CATSSGQLNEKLFF. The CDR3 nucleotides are TGTGCCACCAGCAGCGGACAGTTAAATGAAAAACTGTTTTTT. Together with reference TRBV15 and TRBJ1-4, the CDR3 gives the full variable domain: DAMVIQNPRYQVTQFGKPVTLSCSQTLNHNVMYWYQQKSSQAPKLLFHYYDKDFNNEADTPDNFQSRRPNTSFCFLDIRSPGLGDTAMYLCATSSGQLNEKLFFGSGTQLSVL.